This record covers a single T cell receptor (beta chain). Primed by a sample-barcoded 5' primer and a J-beta primer mix, a second PCR proceeded for roughly 6 to 12 cycles. A single record per CDR3 protein comes from TCRdb applying MiXCR to the 5' RACE reads. The profile covers 700,000 to 1,000,000 distinct CDR3 sequences, with around 45% appearing a single time and nearly 20% taken by the ten largest. This sample was taken from a study of blood T cells in healthy people across ages. Study in general: Per every two T cells, about one barcoded beta molecule was captured by template switching.

Per the germline V gene, CDR1 is MNHEY and CDR2 is SMNVEV (reference sequence). J gave up 3 bases and V 6 bases, and 7 bases lay outside the gene matches. This CDR3 has 15 residues. The chain links TRBV27 to TRBJ2-1; 8 bases are a match to TRBD1. Sequencing input: blood. This TCR was sampled from a man aged 55 to 70 in good health. DNA for the CDR3: TGTGCCAGCAGCTTCCGGGACAGGCGCTACAATGAGCAGTTCTTC. Protein product: CASSFRDRRYNEQFF.